This TCR beta chain was observed in a study of high-grade serous ovarian cancer treatment subgroups. About the study: Mean per sample: about 14,000 reads, around 7,100 unique TCR beta rearrangements.

Study-level results: TCR clonal relatedness correlated positively with neoantigen level. Spatial context was lost because tumors were sequenced in bulk.

The tumor samples were collected prior to definitive surgery or chemotherapy. Trimming stripped 4 bases from V and 10 bases from J, with 11 bases between. Germline V CDR1 and CDR2: KGHSH, LQKENI. The CDR3 has 12 amino acids. Of note for this clone: The antigen remains undetermined.

The repertoire was sequenced with immunoSEQ multiplex PCR; TCRdb's copy has only in-frame clones and lacks some. The table shows about 5,000 clones, with roughly 69% occurring only once. This rearrangement joins TRBV18 to TRBJ1-3; D call uncertain. Sample: tumor tissue. This receptor was obtained from a human donor with high-grade serous ovarian cancer. The CDR3 here is CASSLQEGTIYF. The CDR3 coding sequence is TGTGCCAGCTCACTTCAGGAAGGAACCATATATTTT.